The 27 T cell receptor beta chains below were found in one sample sequenced in a study of T cells in localized non-small cell lung cancer. Data came from immunoSEQ multiplex PCR; TCRdb stores just in-frame clones and leaves some out. The table has thousands of clones, 30% to 35% seen once; the top ten hold 12%. Sequenced here: lung tumor tissue, sampled before any cancer treatment. Receptors originate from a male donor aged 60 or older with stage III lung adenocarcinoma.

The chain carries TRBV5-1 and TRBJ2-4, with 10 bases identical to TRBD1. After removal of 4 bases from V and 0 bases from J, the junction contained 10 bases not matched to a gene. Germline loops: CDR1 SGHRS, CDR2 YFSETQ. CDR3 length: 18 residues. The CDR3 DNA reads TGCGCCAGCAGCCAAGATGGGGACAGGGGTCTAGCCAAAAACATTCAGTACTTC. It codes for CASSQDGDRGLAKNIQYF.

V and J are TRBV18 and TRBJ1-1; 8 bases fit TRBD1. After removal of 3 bases from V and 2 bases from J, the junction contained 8 bases not matched to a gene. Germline lookup yields CDR1 KGHSH and CDR2 LQKENI. The CDR3 extends over 16 amino acids. CDR3 nucleotide sequence: TGTGCCAGCTCACCTCGACAGGGGTCGTCCAACACTGAAGCTTTCTTT. Its translation is CASSPRQGSSNTEAFF.

The chain uses TRBV30 and TRBJ1-3; D is ambiguous. Germline V gene lookup returns CDR1 GTSNPN and CDR2 SVGIG (reference sequence). V was pared by 3 bases and J by 7 bases, with 10 bases between. This CDR3 comprises 12 residues. CDR3 in amino acids: CAWSDRGNTIYF. CDR3 nucleotide sequence: TGTGCCTGGAGCGACCGAGGGAACACCATATATTTT.

The chain links TRBV10-1 to TRBJ1-2, with 9 bases identical to TRBD1. Germline trimming cut 0 bases from V and 8 bases from J; bases unmatched to any gene: 10. The germline CDR1 and CDR2 sequences are WNHNN and SYGVQD (reference sequence). This CDR3 comprises 16 residues. CDR3 protein: CASSESSGTGTSGYTF. Written as DNA, the CDR3 is TGCGCCAGCAGTGAGTCGTCGGGGACAGGGACGTCGGGCTACACCTTC.

The chain recombines TRBV6-8 with TRBJ2-3; the D is unclear. The CDR3 is 14 residues long. V was cut by 10 bases and J by 2 bases, with 16 bases left in between. CDR1 MNHGY and CDR2 SAAAGT come from the germline V gene. This CDR3 is CAIKQRGDTDTQYF. The CDR3 nucleotides are TGTGCCATCAAACAGAGAGGTGACACAGATACGCAGTATTTT.

The genes are TRBV10-3 and TRBJ1-2; no clear D. From germline, CDR1 is ENHRY and CDR2 SYGVKD. The CDR3 contains 12 residues. Deletions cut 10 bases from V and 2 bases from J, with 11 bases between. CDR3 nucleotide sequence: TGTGCCAGCCGGAAGATAAACTATGGCTACACCTTC. Residues: CASRKINYGYTF.

This clone turned up a few times. The V call is TRBV2, the J call TRBJ2-7; 7 nucleotides match TRBD1. The CDR3 is 13 residues long. CDR1 is SNHLY and CDR2 is FYNNEI in the germline V gene. The junction had 13 bases not matched to a gene; V was cut back by 10 bases and J by 7 bases. CDR3 region: CATKPGQFEEQYF. The CDR3 region has the DNA TGTGCCACCAAGCCGGGACAGTTCGAAGAGCAGTACTTC. The full variable domain, completed using reference TRBV2 and TRBJ2-7, is EPEVTQTPSHQVTQMGQEVILRCVPISNHLYFYWYRQILGQKVEFLVSFYNNEISEKSEIFDDQFSVERPDGSNFTLKIRSTKLEDSAMYFCATKPGQFEEQYFGPGTRLTVT.

The chain links TRBV11-3 to TRBJ2-2; 7 bases fit TRBD1. Looked up from germline, CDR1 is SGHNT and CDR2 is YENEEA. The CDR3 has 16 amino acids. The ends lost 5 bases at V and 1 base at J; junction bases unmatched: 7. CDR3: CASSTGQIGNTGELFF. CDR3 nucleotide sequence: TGTGCCAGCAGCACGGGACAGATTGGGAACACCGGGGAGCTGTTTTTT.

This clone was counted between two and nine times. The chain is built from TRBV28 and TRBJ1-2; maybe TRBD1 (6 bases). This CDR3 is 16 amino acids long. In germline, CDR1 is MDHEN, CDR2 SYDVKM. V lost 7 bases and J lost 8, with 26 bases in between. The CDR3: CASKEERGAIVLGYTF. In DNA form, the CDR3 reads TGTGCCAGCAAGGAGGAAAGGGGGGCGATTGTTTTAGGCTACACCTTC.

CDR3 bases: TGTGCCAGCAGTCCAACCATAGACAGGAGTAATGAGCAGTTCTTC. As protein: CASSPTIDRSNEQFF. This chain uses TRBV28 with TRBJ2-1; D is possibly TRBD1 (6 bases). Germline CDR1 is MDHEN and CDR2 is SYDVKM. The CDR3 loop spans 15 amino acids. V lost 5 bases and J 7 bases, leaving 18 bases between the germline ends.

The table lists this clone with a few counts. The chain is built from TRBV19 and TRBJ1-5; D possibly corresponds to TRBD1 (6 bases). V was shortened by 6 bases and J by 0 bases, with 12 bases between the two germline ends. This CDR3 is 15 amino acids long. Germline V lookup: CDR1 LNHDA, CDR2 SQIVND (reference sequence). In DNA form, the CDR3 reads TGTGCCAGTAGATCCAGACAGGTTAGCAATCAGCCCCAGCATTTT. It yields the protein CASRSRQVSNQPQHF.

The chain combines TRBV2 with TRBJ2-5, with 10 bases aligning to TRBD1. The CDR3 has 15 residues. Germline assignment: CDR1 SNHLY and CDR2 FYNNEI. V lost 6 bases and J lost 5; bases outside the gene matches: 9. This CDR3 is CASRVRQGARETQYF. In DNA, the CDR3 is TGTGCCAGCAGAGTACGACAGGGGGCGAGGGAGACCCAGTACTTC.

This clone was seen a few times. This chain uses TRBV11-3 with TRBJ2-1; 7 nucleotides align to TRBD2. V shed 4 bases, J shed 3 bases, and the junction held 3 bases outside the gene matches. There are 14 residues in the CDR3. Germline lookup yields CDR1 SGHNT and CDR2 YENEEA. The CDR3 DNA reads as TGTGCCAGCAGCTCAGGACTAGACTACAATGAGCAGTTCTTC. Translating it yields CASSSGLDYNEQFF.

This clone was seen a handful of times. This chain links TRBV28 with TRBJ1-5; D unresolved. CDR1 and CDR2 (germline): MDHEN, SYDVKM. The V end was cut by 8 bases, the J end by 3 bases, with 8 bases between. This CDR3 spans 12 amino acids. CDR3 loop: CASYTHNQPQHF. The CDR3 nucleotides are TGTGCCAGCTACACCCACAATCAGCCCCAGCATTTT. Drawing the rest from reference TRBV28 and TRBJ1-5, the complete variable domain is DVKVTQSSRYLVKRTGEKVFLECVQDMDHENMFWYRQDPGLGLRLIYFSYDVKMKEKGDIPEGYSVSREKKERFSLILESASTNQTSMYLCASYTHNQPQHFGDGTRLSIL.

The rearrangement links TRBV19 to TRBJ2-2; D perhaps matches TRBD1 (6 bases). Germline-derived CDR1 and CDR2 are LNHDA and SQIVND (reference sequence). The CDR3 contains 12 residues. V was pared by 9 bases and J by 7 bases, with 12 bases between. This CDR3 is CASQGRHGELFF. The CDR3 region has the DNA TGTGCCAGCCAGGGGCGCCACGGGGAGCTGTTTTTT.

This clone was counted between two and nine times. The chain couples TRBV6-8 to TRBJ1-2; TRBD1 agrees at 7 bases. Germline assignment: CDR1 MNHGY and CDR2 SAAAGT. Trimming at V came to 4 bases and at J to 1 base, leaving 3 bases not matched to a gene. This CDR3 comprises 14 residues. This chain's CDR3 is CASSWTGLNYGYTF. The CDR3 DNA reads TGTGCCAGCAGTTGGACAGGCCTTAACTATGGCTACACCTTC.

The chain links TRBV9 to TRBJ2-3; TRBD2 is a possible D gene (5 bases). The CDR3 covers 16 residues. The V end lost 0 bases, the J end lost 1 base, and 12 bases lay between the germline ends. CDR1 is SGDLS and CDR2 is YYNGEE in the germline V gene. The CDR3 here is CASSVGGTRGTDTQYF. The CDR3 DNA sequence: TGTGCCAGCAGCGTAGGAGGAACGAGGGGCACAGATACGCAGTATTTT.

The rearrangement uses TRBV18 and TRBJ2-5, with 10 bases fitting TRBD1. The germline gives CDR1 KGHSH, CDR2 LQKENI. V lost 4 bases to trimming and J lost 4 bases; unmatched junction nucleotides: 9. This CDR3 region has 16 residues. CDR3 sequence reads: CASSQPGQGLSETQYF. CDR3 nucleotide sequence: TGTGCCAGCTCACAGCCGGGACAGGGGTTATCAGAGACCCAGTACTTC.

This rearrangement joins TRBV4-1 to TRBJ1-1; D might be TRBD1 (5 bases). The CDR3 totals 15 residues. Per germline, CDR1 MGHRA and CDR2 YSYEKL. Trimming took 3 bases from V and 4 from J, leaving 15 bases between them. This CDR3 is CASSHRAGGGTEAFF. Here the CDR3 DNA reads TGCGCCAGCAGCCACCGGGCGGGGGGTGGCACTGAAGCTTTCTTT.

The rearrangement uses TRBV7-5 and TRBJ1-2; TRBD1 is taken as the D call from the table, unchecked against the DNA. TRBV7-5 is annotated as a pseudogene. The CDR3 sequence is 14 residues long. CDR3 nucleotides: TGTGCCAGCAGACAGACAGGCGGGAACTATGGCTACACCTTC. Translating it yields CASRQTGGNYGYTF.

CDR3 loop: CATSRGSGRSEQFF. As DNA, the CDR3 is TGTGCCACCAGCAGGGGTAGCGGGAGGAGTGAGCAGTTCTTC. The chain carries TRBV15 and TRBJ2-1, with 10 nucleotides matching TRBD2. V lost 3 bases to trimming and J lost 9 bases; unmatched junction nucleotides: 5. CDR3 length: 14 amino acids. In germline, CDR1 is LNHNV, CDR2 YYDKDF (reference sequence).

This chain joins TRBV14 and TRBJ1-2, with a possible D match to TRBD1 (5 bases). Germline-derived CDR1 and CDR2 are SGHDN and FVKESK. The CDR3 sequence is 13 residues long. V lost 1 base and J 6 bases, leaving 9 bases between the germline ends. The CDR3 region has the DNA TGTGCCAGCAGCCAAGGCTTCAGGGATGGCTACACCTTC. This translates into CASSQGFRDGYTF.

The chain is built from TRBV29-1 and TRBJ1-1, with 9 bases identical to TRBD1. V lost 3 bases to trimming and J lost 9 bases; unmatched junction nucleotides: 5. The germline gives CDR1 SQVTM, CDR2 ANQGSEA. The CDR3 covers 12 residues. This CDR3 reads CSVEKGQGKAFF. As DNA, the CDR3 is TGCAGCGTTGAGAAGGGACAGGGAAAAGCTTTCTTT.

The gene calls are TRBV10-2 and TRBJ2-7; 7 nucleotides align to TRBD2. Germline V gene data show CDR1 as WSHSY and CDR2 as SAAADI. V gave up 4 bases and J gave up 7 bases; unmatched junction bases: 10. This CDR3 region has 14 residues. The CDR3 sequence: CASSGSSGLGEQYF. The CDR3 coding sequence is TGCGCCAGCAGTGGTTCTAGCGGCCTGGGTGAGCAGTACTTC.

The chain links TRBV19 to TRBJ2-7; TRBD2 agrees at 11 bases. CDR1 LNHDA and CDR2 SQIVND come from the germline V gene (reference sequence). There are 15 residues in the CDR3. V trimming: 6 bases; J trimming: 4 bases; junction bases outside the gene matches: 8. CDR3 nucleotides: TGTGCCAGTAGAATCGGGACTAGCGGAAAGTACGAGCAGTACTTC. As protein: CASRIGTSGKYEQYF.

V is TRBV15 and J is TRBJ2-3; D remains unclear. Trimming pared 1 base from V and 0 bases from J, leaving 11 bases between. There are 16 residues in the CDR3. The germline gives CDR1 LNHNV, CDR2 YYDKDF (reference sequence). DNA of the CDR3: TGTGCCACCAGCAGAGGGCAGTCATCTAGCACAGATACGCAGTATTTT. This encodes CATSRGQSSSTDTQYF. Variable domain in full (rest from reference TRBV15 and TRBJ2-3): DAMVIQNPRYQVTQFGKPVTLSCSQTLNHNVMYWYQQKSSQAPKLLFHYYDKDFNNEADTPDNFQSRRPNTSFCFLDIRSPGLGDTAMYLCATSRGQSSSTDTQYFGPGTRLTVL.

This chain links TRBV5-1 with TRBJ1-1, with TRBD1 as a possible D gene (5 bases). The CDR3 sequence is 14 residues long. CDR1 SGHRS and CDR2 YFSETQ come from the germline V gene. Trimming cost V 2 bases and J 1 base, with 9 bases left between them. This CDR3 is CASSLSGQNTEAFF. In DNA, the CDR3 is TGCGCCAGCAGCTTAAGCGGACAGAACACTGAAGCTTTCTTT.